The 5 T cell receptor beta chains given below trace back to one sample, sequenced in a study of blood T cell repertoires in COVID-19. Clones were read by immunoSEQ multiplex PCR, and TCRdb kept only the in-frame ones, dropping some. This sample has approximately 210,000 clones; over 70% occur once, and the top ten carry roughly 8.8%. The sequenced sample was peripheral blood. The receptors here all came from a woman aged 50 to 65 with acute or convalescent COVID-19.

The chain is built from TRBV7-8 and TRBJ2-1; 12 positions match TRBD2. The CDR3 has 17 residues. Germline assignment: CDR1 SGHVS and CDR2 FQNEAQ. Losses at the gene ends were 0 bases for V and 3 bases for J; bases not matched to a gene: 3. CDR3 protein: CASSLARLAGVYNEQFF. The DNA of the CDR3 is TGTGCCAGCAGCTTAGCAAGACTAGCGGGGGTCTACAATGAGCAGTTCTTC.

The chain combines TRBV24-1 with TRBJ2-5; D may be TRBD2 (6 bases). Trimming left V 4 bases short and J 4 bases short, with 21 bases between. CDR3 length equals 17 residues. CDR1 KGHDR and CDR2 SFDVKD come from the germline V gene. Here the CDR3 reads CATSDPKLTSLGETQYF. The CDR3, as DNA: TGTGCCACCAGTGACCCTAAATTGACTAGTTTGGGAGAGACCCAGTACTTC.

The chain joins TRBV6-5 to TRBJ2-2, with TRBD1 matching over 10 bases. This CDR3 comprises 15 residues. Germline trimming cut 2 bases from V and 6 bases from J; bases unmatched to any gene: 3. Germline CDR1 MNHEY, CDR2 SVGAGI. The CDR3 loop reads CASSYRTGGSGELFF. In DNA, the CDR3 is TGTGCCAGCAGTTACAGGACAGGGGGGTCCGGGGAGCTGTTTTTT.

The V and J genes are TRBV15 and TRBJ2-5; D call uncertain. The germline gives CDR1 LNHNV, CDR2 YYDKDF (reference sequence). The V gene lost 3 bases and the J gene lost 4 bases, with 12 bases spanning the gap. This CDR3 has 14 amino acids. The CDR3 reads CATSSWRVGETQYF. The DNA for the CDR3 is TGTGCCACCAGCAGTTGGAGAGTTGGAGAGACCCAGTACTTC.

The chain carries TRBV27 and TRBJ1-6, with a possible D match to TRBD1 (5 bases). CDR1 is MNHEY, CDR2 SMNVEV, per germline (reference sequence). Between the trimmed V and J ends, which lost 1 base and 1 base, there was a span of 20 bases. The CDR3 extends over 20 amino acids. As DNA, the CDR3 is TGTGCCAGCAGTTTATGGGAAATGGGGGGTGGAAGTTCCTATAATTCACCCCTCCACTTT. Translated: CASSLWEMGGGSSYNSPLHF.